This TCR beta chain was obtained from a study of control samples from healthy donors and cancer patients. This CDR3 has 13 amino acids. Trimming stripped 2 bases from V and 6 bases from J, with 11 bases between. CDR1 is MNHEY, CDR2 SVGAGI, per germline. Produced via immunoSEQ multiplex PCR; TCRdb's table is partial and in-frame only. The table has 100,000 to 120,000 clones, approximately 90% seen once. The sequence was obtained from a woman aged 55-69 years with lung cancer. The source material was PBMCs. The rearrangement uses TRBV6-5 and TRBJ2-7; no definite D call. CDR3 sequence reads: CASSYPHSLEQYF. The CDR3 DNA sequence: TGTGCCAGCAGTTACCCCCACAGCCTCGAGCAGTACTTC.